This T cell receptor beta chain is from a study of control samples from healthy donors and cancer patients (TCRdb year 2020). CDR1 and CDR2 are drawn from the germline V gene: SGHVS, FNYEAQ. At the junction V is shortened by 4 bases and J by 6 bases; bases outside the gene matches: 6. The CDR3 goes from the cysteine to the phenylalanine over 13 residues. Only the CDR3 portion is preserved as DNA: 39 bases, with reading frame beginning at the first base. The library was generated by the immunoSEQ multiplex PCR assay. Entries here come from immuneACCESS through TCRdb and include only in-frame sequences with V and J called. Some clones fail to appear in such tables; in the studies checked, an unresolved V gene covers under half of the shortfall, and the cause of the remainder is unknown. The sample profile shows about 160,000 clones; 80% to 90% of them were found once. The ten largest account for around 11% of the sample.

Note on this clone: This receptor's antigen is unknown. Base qualities are missing; no much larger clone stands one base away.

The source of this sequence is a man under 40 in good health. The sequence links TRBV7-6 to TRBJ2-7, and 7 bases in between align with TRBD1. Sequencing was carried out using blood. This receptor has the CDR3 CASSSTGKGEQYF. The DNA reads TGTGCCAGCAGCTCGACAGGGAAGGGCGAGCAGTACTTC.